Below, 14 T cell receptor beta chains from the same sample are listed, as sequenced in a study of blood T cell repertoires in COVID-19. Produced via immunoSEQ multiplex PCR; TCRdb's table is partial and in-frame only. The sample yields 90,000 to 120,000 clones, around 80% seen once. The sequenced material came from peripheral blood. These receptor sequences come from a man aged 65 to 79 with acute or convalescent COVID-19.

The rearrangement links TRBV5-1 to TRBJ2-3; TRBD1 matches at 10 bases. The CDR3 spans 19 residues. Losses at the gene ends were 1 base for V and 2 bases for J; bases not matched to a gene: 13. Germline values: CDR1 SGHRS, CDR2 YFSETQ. This chain's CDR3 is CASSLKTGGLLGHTDTQYF. As DNA, the CDR3 is TGCGCCAGCAGCTTGAAGACAGGGGGCCTTTTGGGACACACAGATACGCAGTATTTT.

This clone was detected once. The chain uses TRBV5-1 and TRBJ2-2, with D unresolved. Looked up from germline, CDR1 is SGHRS and CDR2 is YFSETQ. The CDR3 runs to 15 residues. V gave up 2 bases and J gave up 4 bases, with 12 bases separating them. CDR3 DNA: TGCGCCAGCAGCTTCGACGGAGCCACCACCGGGGAGCTGTTTTTT. It is translated as CASSFDGATTGELFF.

The chain couples TRBV4-1 to TRBJ1-1, with D possibly matching TRBD1 (5 bases). The V end was cut by 0 bases, the J end by 5 bases, with 19 bases between. There are 17 residues in the CDR3. Germline V gives CDR1 MGHRA, CDR2 YSYEKL. The CDR3 DNA is TGCGCCAGCAGCCAAGATCAGGGTGGGGTGGTGCGGACTGAAGCTTTCTTT. Its translation is CASSQDQGGVVRTEAFF.

This clone was observed a few times. V gene TRBV9 combines with J gene TRBJ2-3; TRBD2 matches at 12 bases. Germline CDR1 is SGDLS and CDR2 is YYNGEE. The CDR3 sequence is 16 residues long. V shed 4 bases and J 1 base; nucleotides not matched to a gene: 4. In DNA, the CDR3 is TGTGCCAGCAGCCCCCGACTAGCGGGGGGCACAGATACGCAGTATTTT. This translates into CASSPRLAGGTDTQYF. The full variable domain, in which reference TRBV9 and TRBJ2-3 provide the parts outside the CDR3, is DSGVTQTPKHLITATGQRVTLRCSPRSGDLSVYWYQQSLDQGLQFLIQYYNGEERAKGNILERFSAQQFPDLHSELNLSSLELGDSALYFCASSPRLAGGTDTQYFGPGTRLTVL.

CDR3 sequence reads: CASSLSGGSRGYTF. As DNA, the CDR3 is TGTGCCAGCAGTTTATCTGGGGGCTCTAGAGGCTACACCTTC. This chain joins TRBV27 and TRBJ1-2, with a tentative D call TRBD1 (6 bases). Germline V CDR1 and CDR2: MNHEY, SMNVEV (reference sequence). Trimming stripped 0 bases from V and 8 bases from J, with 13 bases between. There are 14 residues in the CDR3.

V usage is TRBV18 and J usage is TRBJ2-2, with 11 bases lining up with TRBD2. The germline V gene has CDR1 KGHSH and CDR2 LQKENI. The trim removed 3 bases at V and 3 bases at J, leaving 3 bases unmatched. CDR3 length: 16 amino acids. Here the CDR3 reads CASSPGTSGDTGELFF. CDR3 bases: TGTGCCAGCTCACCCGGGACTAGCGGTGACACCGGGGAGCTGTTTTTT.

This clone was seen a single time. The junction departs from the called germline gene at one end, perhaps through a read error. V gene TRBV6-1 combines with J gene TRBJ1-2; 9 bases align to TRBD1. The CDR3 loop spans 15 amino acids. Germline CDR1 MNHNS, CDR2 SASEGT. The CDR3 protein is CASREGTGPSDGYTF. CDR3 nucleotides: TGTGCCAGCAGAGAAGGGACAGGGCCCTCGGATGGCTACACCTTC.

The V gene is TRBV7-8, the J gene TRBJ2-7; TRBD1 agrees at 8 bases. The CDR3 length is 16 residues. Germline loops: CDR1 SGHVS, CDR2 FQNEAQ. The trim removed 1 base at V and 4 bases at J, leaving 9 bases unmatched. The CDR3 bases are TGTGCCAGCAGCTTAGTCTCGCAGGGGGCAGGGTACGAGCAGTACTTC. As protein: CASSLVSQGAGYEQYF.

This chain joins TRBV9 and TRBJ1-4; tentative D call: TRBD1 (5 bases). V was clipped by 0 bases and J by 4 bases, with 13 bases between them. Germline loops: CDR1 SGDLS, CDR2 YYNGEE. The CDR3 extends over 16 amino acids. This chain's CDR3 is CASSVVPDSLNEKLFF. CDR3 sequence (DNA): TGTGCCAGCAGCGTAGTCCCCGACAGCCTTAATGAAAAACTGTTTTTT.

The rearrangement joins TRBV7-6 to TRBJ2-7, with 11 bases fitting TRBD1. V gave up 5 bases and J gave up 2 bases; unmatched junction bases: 8. The CDR3 length is 16 residues. Germline values: CDR1 SGHVS, CDR2 FNYEAQ. The CDR3 bases are TGTGCCAGCAGCCGAGGGACAGGGGGGAGCCCCTACGAGCAGTACTTC. Protein: CASSRGTGGSPYEQYF.

The rearrangement uses TRBV24-1 and TRBJ2-2, with 7 bases that match TRBD1. Germline V CDR1 and CDR2: KGHDR, SFDVKD. The CDR3 loop spans 14 amino acids. The ends lost 5 bases at V and 6 bases at J; junction bases unmatched: 5. In nucleotides, the CDR3 is TGTGCCACCAGTGCACAGGGGATCCCCGGGGAGCTGTTTTTT. It specifies CATSAQGIPGELFF.

This chain uses TRBV6-5 with TRBJ2-7; a possible D gene is TRBD1 (8 bases). The CDR3 loop spans 13 amino acids. Germline assignment: CDR1 MNHEY and CDR2 SVGAGI. Trimming shortened V by 11 bases and J by 7 bases, and 21 bases separated the two germline ends. The CDR3 DNA reads as TGTGCCTCCCACAGGGGGGGGCAGGGTGAGCAGTACTTC. Translation: CASHRGGQGEQYF.

The chain joins TRBV4-1 to TRBJ2-7; D may be TRBD2 (7 bases). The CDR3 contains 15 residues. V lost 1 base and J 3 bases, leaving 13 bases between the germline ends. Germline V gene data show CDR1 as MGHRA and CDR2 as YSYEKL. The CDR3 spells CASSQGLGGGYEQYF. CDR3 nucleotides: TGCGCCAGCAGCCAAGGACTAGGGGGGGGCTACGAGCAGTACTTC.

The chain has TRBV7-3 and TRBJ2-2; TRBD2 matches 10 bases. V dropped 4 bases and J dropped 6; count of bases not matched to a gene: 2. The CDR3 is 14 amino acids. In germline, CDR1 is SGHTA, CDR2 FQGTGA. The DNA for the CDR3 is TGTGCCAGCAGCTCCGGGACTAGCGCCGGGGAGCTGTTTTTT. Encoded protein: CASSSGTSAGELFF.